The clone carrying this TCR beta chain has more than one count but fewer than ten. TCRdb re-analysed the RT-PCR reads in MiXCR, keeping a single row per CDR3 protein. The sample has over 800,000 distinct CDR3 sequences; 21% are singletons. This specimen belongs to a study of response to subunit inactivated influenza vaccine. Germline CDR1 is ENHRY and CDR2 is SYGVKD. CDR3 length: 13 residues. V shed 6 bases, J shed 1 base, and the junction held 2 bases outside the gene matches. This TCR was recovered from a man in his fifties or sixties who received an inactivated influenza vaccine. The source material was PBMCs from blood, sampled roughly 5 days after vaccination. V is TRBV10-3 and J is TRBJ1-2; 7 bases align to TRBD1. CDR3 bases: TGTGCCATCAGGCCAGGGGGTAACTATGGCTACACCTTC. Residues: CAIRPGGNYGYTF.